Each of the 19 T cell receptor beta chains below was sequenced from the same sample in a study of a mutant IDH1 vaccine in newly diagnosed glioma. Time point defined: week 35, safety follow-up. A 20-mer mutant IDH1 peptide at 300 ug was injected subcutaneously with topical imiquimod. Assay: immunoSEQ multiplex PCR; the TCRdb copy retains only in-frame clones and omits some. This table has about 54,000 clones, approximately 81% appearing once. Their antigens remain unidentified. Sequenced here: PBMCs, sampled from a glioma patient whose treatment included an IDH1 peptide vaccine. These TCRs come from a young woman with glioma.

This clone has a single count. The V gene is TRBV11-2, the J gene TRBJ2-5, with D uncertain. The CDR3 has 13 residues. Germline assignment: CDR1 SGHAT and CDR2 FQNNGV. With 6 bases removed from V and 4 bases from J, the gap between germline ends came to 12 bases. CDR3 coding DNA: TGTGCCAGCAGGAGTACCCTTCTAGAGACCCAGTACTTC. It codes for CASRSTLLETQYF.

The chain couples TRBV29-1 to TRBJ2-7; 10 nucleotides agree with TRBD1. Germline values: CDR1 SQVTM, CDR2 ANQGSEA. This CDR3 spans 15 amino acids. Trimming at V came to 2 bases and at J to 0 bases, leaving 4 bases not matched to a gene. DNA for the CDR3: TGCAGCGTTGAATGGGACAGGGGTTTCTCCTACGAGCAGTACTTC. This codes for CSVEWDRGFSYEQYF.

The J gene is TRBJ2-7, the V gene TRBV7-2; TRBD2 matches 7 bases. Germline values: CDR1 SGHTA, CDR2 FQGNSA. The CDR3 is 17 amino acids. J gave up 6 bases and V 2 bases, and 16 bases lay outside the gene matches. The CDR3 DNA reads TGTGCCAGCAGCTTACTTCCCCCGGGAGGAACCTCCGCCGAGCAGTACTTC. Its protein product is CASSLLPPGGTSAEQYF.

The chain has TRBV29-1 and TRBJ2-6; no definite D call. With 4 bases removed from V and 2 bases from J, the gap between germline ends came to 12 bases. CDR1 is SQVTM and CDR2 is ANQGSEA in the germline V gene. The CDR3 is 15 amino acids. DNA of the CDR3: TGCAGCGTTGCCGGGTTATCAGCTGGGGCCAACGTCCTGACTTTC. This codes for CSVAGLSAGANVLTF.

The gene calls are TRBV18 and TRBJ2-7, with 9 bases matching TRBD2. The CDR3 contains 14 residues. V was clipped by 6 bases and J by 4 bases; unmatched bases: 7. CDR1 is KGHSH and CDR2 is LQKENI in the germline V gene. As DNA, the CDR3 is TGTGCCAGCTCCACGGGACTAGCCTTGTACGAGCAGTACTTC. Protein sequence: CASSTGLALYEQYF.

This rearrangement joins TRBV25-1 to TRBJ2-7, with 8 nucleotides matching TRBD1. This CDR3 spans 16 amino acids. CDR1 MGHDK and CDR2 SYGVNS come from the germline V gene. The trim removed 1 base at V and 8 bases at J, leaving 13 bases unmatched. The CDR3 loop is CASSEFRQGPPAKQYF. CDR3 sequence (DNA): TGTGCCAGCAGTGAATTTAGACAGGGGCCGCCAGCCAAGCAGTACTTC.

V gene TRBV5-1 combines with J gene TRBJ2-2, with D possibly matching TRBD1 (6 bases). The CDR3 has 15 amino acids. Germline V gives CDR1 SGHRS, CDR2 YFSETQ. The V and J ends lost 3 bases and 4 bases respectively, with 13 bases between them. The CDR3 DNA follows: TGCGCCAGCAGCTGGGGGCTCTCGGGCACCGGGGAGCTGTTTTTT. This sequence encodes CASSWGLSGTGELFF.

CDR3 sequence reads: CSVEGVPTSGSNTGELFF. In DNA, the CDR3 is TGCAGCGTTGAAGGGGTGCCGACTAGCGGGAGCAACACCGGGGAGCTGTTTTTT. V gene TRBV29-1 combines with J gene TRBJ2-2, with 12 bases lining up with TRBD2. The V segment lost 1 base and the J segment 2 bases; nucleotides outside the gene matches: 8. The CDR3 runs 18 residues. The germline CDR1 and CDR2 sequences are SQVTM and ANQGSEA.

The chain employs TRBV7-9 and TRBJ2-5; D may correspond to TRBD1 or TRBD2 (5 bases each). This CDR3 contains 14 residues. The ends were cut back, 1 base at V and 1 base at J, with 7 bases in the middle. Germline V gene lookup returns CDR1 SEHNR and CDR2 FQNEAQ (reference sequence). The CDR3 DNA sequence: TGTGCCAGCAGCTTAGGGGGGTCCCAAGAGACCCAGTACTTC. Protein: CASSLGGSQETQYF.

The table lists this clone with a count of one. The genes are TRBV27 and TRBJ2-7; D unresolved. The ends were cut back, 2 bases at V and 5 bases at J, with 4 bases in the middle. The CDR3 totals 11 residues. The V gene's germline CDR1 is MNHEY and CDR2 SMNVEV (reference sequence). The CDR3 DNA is TGTGCCAGCAGTTTAGGGCACGAGCAGTACTTC. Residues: CASSLGHEQYF.

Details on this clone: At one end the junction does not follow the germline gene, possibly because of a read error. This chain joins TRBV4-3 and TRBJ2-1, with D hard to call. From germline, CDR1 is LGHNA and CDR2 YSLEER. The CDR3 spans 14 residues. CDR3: CASTQPDVDNEQFF. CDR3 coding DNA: TGCGCCAGCACCCAACCGGACGTAGACAATGAGCAGTTCTTC.

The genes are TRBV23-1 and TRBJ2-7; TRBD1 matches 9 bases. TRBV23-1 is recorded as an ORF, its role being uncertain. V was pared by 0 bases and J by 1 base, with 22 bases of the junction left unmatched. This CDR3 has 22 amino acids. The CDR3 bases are TGCGCCAGCAGTCAATCGGACTTCCTCCGGGACAGGGAAGGTCTTGGATCCTACGAGCAGTACTTC. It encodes CASSQSDFLRDREGLGSYEQYF.

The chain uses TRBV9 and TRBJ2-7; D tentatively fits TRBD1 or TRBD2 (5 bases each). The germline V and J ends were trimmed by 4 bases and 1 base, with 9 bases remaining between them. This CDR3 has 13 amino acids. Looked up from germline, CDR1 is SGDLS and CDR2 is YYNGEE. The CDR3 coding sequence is TGTGCCAGCAGCCCCGGGACGTCCTACGAGCAGTACTTC. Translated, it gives CASSPGTSYEQYF. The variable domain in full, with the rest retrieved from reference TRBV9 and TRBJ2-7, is DSGVTQTPKHLITATGQRVTLRCSPRSGDLSVYWYQQSLDQGLQFLIQYYNGEERAKGNILERFSAQQFPDLHSELNLSSLELGDSALYFCASSPGTSYEQYFGPGTRLTVT.

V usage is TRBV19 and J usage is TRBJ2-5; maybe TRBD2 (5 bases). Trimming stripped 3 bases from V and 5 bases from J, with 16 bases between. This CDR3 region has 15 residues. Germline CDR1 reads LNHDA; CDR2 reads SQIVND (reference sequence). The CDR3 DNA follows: TGTGCCAGTAGTATCCCGGGGAGCCAACGGGAGACCCAGTACTTC. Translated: CASSIPGSQRETQYF.

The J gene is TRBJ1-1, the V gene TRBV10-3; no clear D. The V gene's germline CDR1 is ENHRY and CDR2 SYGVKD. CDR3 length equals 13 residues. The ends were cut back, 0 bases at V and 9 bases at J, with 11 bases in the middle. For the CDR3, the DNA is TGTGCCATCAGTGAGTCCGACGGAAATAAAGCTTTCTTT. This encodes CAISESDGNKAFF.

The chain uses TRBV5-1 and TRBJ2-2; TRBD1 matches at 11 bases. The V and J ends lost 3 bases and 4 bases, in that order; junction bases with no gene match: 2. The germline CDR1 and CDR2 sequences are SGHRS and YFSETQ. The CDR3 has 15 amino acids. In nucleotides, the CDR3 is TGCGCCAGCAGCTCTGGACAGGGGGCCACCGGGGAGCTGTTTTTT. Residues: CASSSGQGATGELFF.

The CDR3 protein is CASSYGTSGTYEQYF. For the CDR3, the DNA is TGCGCCAGCAGTTACGGGACTAGCGGAACCTACGAGCAGTACTTC. The rearrangement joins TRBV10-1 to TRBJ2-7; 11 bases are a match to TRBD2. The length of the CDR3 is 15 residues. V was pared by 5 bases and J by 2 bases, with 5 bases of the junction left unmatched. Germline loops: CDR1 WNHNN, CDR2 SYGVQD (reference sequence).

CDR3 amino acids: CASTSGGFEQFF. In DNA, the CDR3 is TGTGCCAGCACCTCCGGAGGGTTTGAGCAGTTCTTC. The rearrangement uses TRBV5-6 and TRBJ2-1; weak D call: TRBD2 (6 bases). CDR1 is SGHDT, CDR2 YYEEEE, per germline. V lost 6 bases to trimming and J lost 9 bases, with 13 bases between them. The CDR3 is 12 residues long.

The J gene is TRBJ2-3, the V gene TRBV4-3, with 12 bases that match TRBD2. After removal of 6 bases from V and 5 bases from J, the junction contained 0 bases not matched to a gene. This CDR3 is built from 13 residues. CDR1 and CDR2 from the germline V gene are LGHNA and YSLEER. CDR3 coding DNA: TGCGCCAGCAGACTAGCGGGGGGAGATACGCAGTATTTT. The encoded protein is CASRLAGGDTQYF.